The clone carrying this T cell receptor beta chain was seen a few times. This record belongs to a study of spatial heterogeneity in lung cancer. Overall study: More than nine raw reads, on average, carried each unique TCR and UMI combination.

In the library, each TCR cDNA molecule bore its own unique molecular identifier. TCRdb processed the 5' RACE reads anew with MiXCR; each CDR3 protein has one entry. The sample consists of 50,000 or so distinct CDR3 sequences, roughly 7.2% of them appearing once. Time point specified: sample taken at primary tumor resection. From tumor, nontumor lung or frozen PBMC, whole RNA was taken unsorted for sequencing. Untreated early-stage non-small cell lung cancer patients, about 70 in total, were the donors. This TCR was recovered from a female donor with early-stage non-small cell lung cancer. The sample here was PBMCs, taken at surgery.

This CDR3 is CASSQDRGDEQFF. CDR3 nucleotides: TGTGCCAGCAGCCAAGATCGGGGAGACGAGCAGTTCTTC. The rearrangement joins TRBV3-1 to TRBJ2-1; D possibly corresponds to TRBD2 (5 bases). Germline V gives CDR1 LGHDT, CDR2 YNNKEL (reference sequence). Trimming stripped 0 bases from V and 10 bases from J, with 10 bases between. This CDR3 spans 13 amino acids.